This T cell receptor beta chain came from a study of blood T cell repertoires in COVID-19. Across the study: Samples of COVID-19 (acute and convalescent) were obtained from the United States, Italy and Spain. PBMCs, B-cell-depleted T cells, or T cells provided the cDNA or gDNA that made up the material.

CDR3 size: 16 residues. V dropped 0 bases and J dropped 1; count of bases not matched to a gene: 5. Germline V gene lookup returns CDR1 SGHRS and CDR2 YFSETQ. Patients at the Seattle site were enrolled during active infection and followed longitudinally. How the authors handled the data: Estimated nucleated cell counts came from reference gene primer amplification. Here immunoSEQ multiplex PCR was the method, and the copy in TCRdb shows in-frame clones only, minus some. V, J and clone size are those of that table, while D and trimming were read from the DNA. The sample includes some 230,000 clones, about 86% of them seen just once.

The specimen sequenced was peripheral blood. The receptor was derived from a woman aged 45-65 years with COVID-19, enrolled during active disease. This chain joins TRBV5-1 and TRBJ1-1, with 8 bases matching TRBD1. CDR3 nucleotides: TGCGCCAGCAGCTTGGGGACAGGGTGGCAGAACACTGAAGCTTTCTTT. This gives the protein CASSLGTGWQNTEAFF.